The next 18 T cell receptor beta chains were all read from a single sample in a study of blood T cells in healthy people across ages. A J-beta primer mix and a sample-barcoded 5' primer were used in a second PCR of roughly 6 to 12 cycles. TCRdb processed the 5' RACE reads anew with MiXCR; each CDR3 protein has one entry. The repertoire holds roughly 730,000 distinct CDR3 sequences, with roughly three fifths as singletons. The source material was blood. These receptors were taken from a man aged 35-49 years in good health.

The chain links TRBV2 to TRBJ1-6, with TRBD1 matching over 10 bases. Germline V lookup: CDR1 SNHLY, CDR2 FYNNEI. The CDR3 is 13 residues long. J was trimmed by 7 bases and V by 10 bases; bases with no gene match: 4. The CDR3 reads CATLGQGNSPLHF. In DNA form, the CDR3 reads TGTGCCACGTTGGGACAGGGGAATTCACCCCTCCACTTT. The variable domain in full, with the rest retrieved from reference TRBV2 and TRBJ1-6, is EPEVTQTPSHQVTQMGQEVILRCVPISNHLYFYWYRQILGQKVEFLVSFYNNEISEKSEIFDDQFSVERPDGSNFTLKIRSTKLEDSAMYFCATLGQGNSPLHFGNGTRLTVT.

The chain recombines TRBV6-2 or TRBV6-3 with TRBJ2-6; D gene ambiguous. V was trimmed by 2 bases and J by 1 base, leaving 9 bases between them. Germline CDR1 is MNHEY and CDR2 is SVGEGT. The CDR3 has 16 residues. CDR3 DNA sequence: TGTGCCAGCAGTTACAGTGAAGCGTCTGGGGCCAACGTCCTGACTTTC. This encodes CASSYSEASGANVLTF.

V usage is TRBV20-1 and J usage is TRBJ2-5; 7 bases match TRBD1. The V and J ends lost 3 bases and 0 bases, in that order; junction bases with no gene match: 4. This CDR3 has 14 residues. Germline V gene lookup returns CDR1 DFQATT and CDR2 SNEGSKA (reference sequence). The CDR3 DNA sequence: TGCAGTGCTAGGGACAGGCTGTACCAAGAGACCCAGTACTTC. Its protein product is CSARDRLYQETQYF.

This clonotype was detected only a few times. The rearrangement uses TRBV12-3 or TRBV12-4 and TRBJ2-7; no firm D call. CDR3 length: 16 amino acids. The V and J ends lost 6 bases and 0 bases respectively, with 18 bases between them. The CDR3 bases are TGTGCCAGCAGCGCGAGAGAAAAACAAATCTCCTACGAGCAGTACTTC. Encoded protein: CASSAREKQISYEQYF.

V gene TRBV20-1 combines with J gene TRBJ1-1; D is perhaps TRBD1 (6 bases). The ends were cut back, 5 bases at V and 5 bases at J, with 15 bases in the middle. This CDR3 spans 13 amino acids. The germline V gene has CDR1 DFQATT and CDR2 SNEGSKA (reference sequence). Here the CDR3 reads CSAPGQGYTEAFF. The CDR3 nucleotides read TGCAGTGCTCCGGGGCAGGGGTATACTGAAGCTTTCTTT.

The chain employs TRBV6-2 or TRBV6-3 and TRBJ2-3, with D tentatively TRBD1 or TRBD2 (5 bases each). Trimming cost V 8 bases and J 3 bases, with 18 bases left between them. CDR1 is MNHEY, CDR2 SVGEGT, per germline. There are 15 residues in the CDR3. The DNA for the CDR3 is TGTGCCAGCTCGTCGGGAAAAGGGGTGACAGATACGCAGTATTTT. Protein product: CASSSGKGVTDTQYF.

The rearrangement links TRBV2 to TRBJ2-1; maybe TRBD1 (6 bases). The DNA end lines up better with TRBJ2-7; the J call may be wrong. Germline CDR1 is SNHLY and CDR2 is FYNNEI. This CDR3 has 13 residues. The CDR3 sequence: CASSKDSHNEQYF. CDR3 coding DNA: TGTGCCAGCAGCAAGGACAGCCACAATGAGCAGTACTTC.

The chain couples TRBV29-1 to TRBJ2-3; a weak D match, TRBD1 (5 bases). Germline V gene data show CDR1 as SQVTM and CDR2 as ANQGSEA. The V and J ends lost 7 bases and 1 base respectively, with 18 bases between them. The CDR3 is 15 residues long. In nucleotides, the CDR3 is TGCAGCGCCCTAAAGACAGTCGACCGCACAGATACGCAGTATTTT. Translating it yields CSALKTVDRTDTQYF.

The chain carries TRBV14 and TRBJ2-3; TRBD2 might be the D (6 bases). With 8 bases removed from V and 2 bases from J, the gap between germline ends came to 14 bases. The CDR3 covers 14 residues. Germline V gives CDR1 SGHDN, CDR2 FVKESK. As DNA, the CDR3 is TGTGCCAGCCGGGGAGGAATAACCACAGATACGCAGTATTTT. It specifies CASRGGITTDTQYF.

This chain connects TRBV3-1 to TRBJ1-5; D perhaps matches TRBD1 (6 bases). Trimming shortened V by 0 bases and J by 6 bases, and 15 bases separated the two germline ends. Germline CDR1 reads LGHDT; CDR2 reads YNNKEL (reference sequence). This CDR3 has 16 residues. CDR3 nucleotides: TGTGCCAGCAGCCAAGATGCCGGGACAACTGGTCAGCCCCAGCATTTT. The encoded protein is CASSQDAGTTGQPQHF.

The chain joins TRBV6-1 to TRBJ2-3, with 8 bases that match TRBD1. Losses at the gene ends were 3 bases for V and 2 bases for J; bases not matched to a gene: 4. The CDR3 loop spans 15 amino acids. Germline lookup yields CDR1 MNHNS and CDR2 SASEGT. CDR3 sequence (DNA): TGTGCCAGCAGTGACGGACAGGGCGACACAGATACGCAGTATTTT. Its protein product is CASSDGQGDTDTQYF.

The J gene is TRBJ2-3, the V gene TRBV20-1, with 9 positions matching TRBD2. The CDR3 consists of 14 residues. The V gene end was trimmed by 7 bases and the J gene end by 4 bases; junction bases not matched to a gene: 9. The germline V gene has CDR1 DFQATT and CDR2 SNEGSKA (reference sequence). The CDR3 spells CSGKRGAAPDTQYF. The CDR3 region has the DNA TGCAGTGGTAAGCGGGGGGCCGCTCCAGATACGCAGTATTTT.

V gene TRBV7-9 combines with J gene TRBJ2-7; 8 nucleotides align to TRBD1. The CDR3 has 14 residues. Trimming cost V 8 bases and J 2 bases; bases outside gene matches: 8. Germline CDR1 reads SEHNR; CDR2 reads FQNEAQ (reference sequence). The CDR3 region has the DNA TGTGCCAGCTATGACGGACAGGGACCCTACGAGCAGTACTTC. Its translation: CASYDGQGPYEQYF.

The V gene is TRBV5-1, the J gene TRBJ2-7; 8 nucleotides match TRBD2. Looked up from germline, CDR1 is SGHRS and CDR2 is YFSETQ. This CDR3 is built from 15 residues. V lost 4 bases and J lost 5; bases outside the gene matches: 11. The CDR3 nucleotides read TGCGCCAGCAGCATGGGGACTAGTACGTTCGACGAGCAGTACTTC. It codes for CASSMGTSTFDEQYF.

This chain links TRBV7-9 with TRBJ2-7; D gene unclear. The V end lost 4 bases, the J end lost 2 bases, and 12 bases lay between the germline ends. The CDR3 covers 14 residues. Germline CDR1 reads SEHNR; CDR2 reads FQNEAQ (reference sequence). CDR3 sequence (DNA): TGTGCCAGCAGCTCGTCGACGGTGACCTACGAGCAGTACTTC. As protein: CASSSSTVTYEQYF.

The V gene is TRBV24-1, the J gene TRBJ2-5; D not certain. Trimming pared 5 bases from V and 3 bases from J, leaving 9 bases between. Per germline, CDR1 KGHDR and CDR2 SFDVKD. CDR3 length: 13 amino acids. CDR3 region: CATSGSPKETQYF. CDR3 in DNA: TGTGCCACCAGTGGATCCCCGAAAGAGACCCAGTACTTC.

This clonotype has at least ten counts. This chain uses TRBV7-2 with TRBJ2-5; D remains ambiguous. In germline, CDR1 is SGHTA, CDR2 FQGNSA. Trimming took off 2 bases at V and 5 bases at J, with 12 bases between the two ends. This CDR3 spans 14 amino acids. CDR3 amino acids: CASSLPSLGETQYF. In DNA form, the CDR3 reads TGTGCCAGCAGCTTACCCAGCCTGGGGGAGACCCAGTACTTC.

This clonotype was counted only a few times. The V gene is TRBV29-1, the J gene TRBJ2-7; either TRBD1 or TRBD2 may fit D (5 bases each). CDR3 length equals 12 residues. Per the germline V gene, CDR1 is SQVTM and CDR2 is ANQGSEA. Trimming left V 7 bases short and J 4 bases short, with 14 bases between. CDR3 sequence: CSGTRDGYEQYF. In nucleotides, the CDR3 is TGCAGCGGAACCCGGGACGGATACGAGCAGTACTTC.